These T cell receptor beta chains were read from a single sample in a study of control samples from healthy donors and cancer patients. Sequenced by immunoSEQ multiplex PCR; TCRdb stores in-frame clones only, minus some. The data hold 150,000 to 160,000 clones, with nearly 95% observed a single time. Specimen: blood. All receptors derive from a man aged 45-65 years in good health. CDR3s include the opening cysteine and the closing phenylalanine or tryptophan. A D gene is named only where the DNA matches it firmly. Some rows have no size entry. The others give once, few or many, or a class for an expanded clone.

len,j_gene,v_gene,d_gene,abundance,CDR3nt,CDR3aa
16,TRBJ2-1,TRBV5-4,-,-,TGTGCCAGCAGCTCGGCCGAGGGGAGCTCCTACAATGAGCAGTTCTTC,CASSSAEGSSYNEQFF
15,TRBJ1-5,TRBV5-1,TRBD1,few,TGCGCCAGCAGCCAAGGGGGCCTGGGCAATCAGCCCCAGCATTTT,CASSQGGLGNQPQHF
15,TRBJ2-3,TRBV5-1,TRBD2,-,TGCGCCAGCAGTATTCGGACTAGTTTAACAGATACGCAGTATTTT,CASSIRTSLTDTQYF
14,TRBJ2-5,TRBV11-1,-,-,TGTGCCAGCAGCTTAGGGACTAGGGGGGAGACCCAGTACTTC,CASSLGTRGETQYF
15,TRBJ1-5,TRBV6-4,TRBD1,-,TGTGCCAGCAGTGAGACAGGGGGTAGCAATCAGCCCCAGCATTTT,CASSETGGSNQPQHF
12,TRBJ1-1,TRBV7-9,-,-,TGTGCCAGCAGCTTAGGAAGCCGAGAAGCTTTCTTT,CASSLGSREAFF
18,TRBJ2-7,TRBV5-1,TRBD1,-,TGCGCCAGCAGCTTGGCCGGGACAGGGGGCCCCAGCTCCTACGAGCAGTACTTC,CASSLAGTGGPSSYEQYF
16,TRBJ2-1,TRBV2,TRBD1,-,TGTGCCAGCAGTGAGGAGGGGGACAGGATTACGGGTGAGCAGTTCTTC,CASSEEGDRITGEQFF
13,TRBJ2-7,TRBV28,TRBD1,-,TGTGCCAGCAGTCTACAGGGGATCTACGAGCAGTACTTC,CASSLQGIYEQYF
15,TRBJ2-3,TRBV7-2,TRBD2,-,TGTGCCAGCAGTCCTGGACATAGCGGGATAGATACGCAGTATTTT,CASSPGHSGIDTQYF
16,TRBJ2-2,TRBV24-1,-,-,TGTGCCACCAGTAGTTCCCGGGACGGGAACACCGGGGAGCTGTTTTTT,CATSSSRDGNTGELFF
18,TRBJ2-2,TRBV10-3,TRBD2,-,TGTGCCATCAGTGAGTCGAATGGTGGGCCTAGCGGCACCGGGGAGCTGTTTTTT,CAISESNGGPSGTGELFF
16,TRBJ2-7,TRBV3-1/TRBV3-2,-,-,TGTGCCAGCAGCCAAGCTTTGCCTATTACTTTCTACGAGCAGTACTTC,CASSQALPITFYEQYF
13,TRBJ2-7,TRBV5-4,-,once,TGTGCCAGCAGCTTGTGGGCCGGGGGCGAGCAGTACTTC,CASSLWAGGEQYF
15,TRBJ1-6,TRBV7-9,TRBD1,-,TGTGCCAGCAGCCCAACAGGGGTTGGTAATTCACCCCTCCACTTT,CASSPTGVGNSPLHF
15,TRBJ1-2,TRBV9,-,once,TGTGCCAGCAGCCCCCGGGGGGGGACCCTCTATGGCTACACCTTC,CASSPRGGTLYGYTF
16,TRBJ1-5,TRBV12-2,-,-,TGTGCAAGTCGCCCTGGGGGGGAGGGAGGTGGACAGCCCCAGCATTTT,CASRPGGEGGGQPQHF
15,TRBJ2-1,TRBV3-1/TRBV3-2,-,-,TGTGCCAGCAGCCAAGAGGGACGGGTTTACAATGAGCAGTTCTTC,CASSQEGRVYNEQFF
14,TRBJ2-1,TRBV5-1,-,-,TGCGCCAGCAGCTCCGGGACCCAATACAATGAGCAGTTCTTC,CASSSGTQYNEQFF
12,TRBJ2-7,TRBV5-1,-,few,TGCGCCAGCAGCTTGGATGGCTACGAGCAGTACTTC,CASSLDGYEQYF
15,TRBJ2-7,TRBV6-5,-,-,TGTGCCAGCAGACCTATCACTAGGCTCTCCTACGAGCAGTACTTC,CASRPITRLSYEQYF
14,TRBJ1-2,TRBV28,-,once,TGTGCCAGCAGTTTATCCCCTGCGGACTATGGCTACACCTTC,CASSLSPADYGYTF
14,TRBJ1-1,TRBV2,-,once,TGTGCCAGCAGTGAAAGGGGTTTGAACACTGAAGCTTTCTTT,CASSERGLNTEAFF
15,TRBJ2-3,TRBV5-1,-,-,TGCGCCAGCAGCTTGACCCGATCTGGGACAGATACGCAGTATTTT,CASSLTRSGTDTQYF
15,TRBJ2-3,TRBV6-5,TRBD1,once,TGTGCCAGCAGTTACTCGGACAGGGCAGGAGATACGCAGTATTTT,CASSYSDRAGDTQYF
14,TRBJ1-1,TRBV18,TRBD1,once,TGTGCCAGCTCACTGGACAGGGGAGGAACTGAAGCTTTCTTT,CASSLDRGGTEAFF
13,TRBJ1-6,TRBV9,-,-,TGTGCCAGCAGCGTAGTTGTCAATTCACCCCTCCACTTT,CASSVVVNSPLHF
14,TRBJ1-2,TRBV28,TRBD1,-,TGTGCCAGCAACCACAGGGGGCGAATGGAAGGCTACACCTTC,CASNHRGRMEGYTF
15,TRBJ2-7,TRBV25-1,-,-,TGTGCCAGCAGTGTTCTTGGGGGAGTCTCCTACGAGCAGTACTTC,CASSVLGGVSYEQYF
16,TRBJ1-2,TRBV28,-,-,TGTGCCAGCAGCAATCTCCGGGGGGGCTCTAACTATGGCTACACCTTC,CASSNLRGGSNYGYTF
15,TRBJ2-7,TRBV6-6,TRBD2,-,TGTGCCAGCAGCCTCACTAGCGGGGGCGGGTACGAGCAGTACTTC,CASSLTSGGGYEQYF
13,TRBJ1-2,TRBV28,-,-,TGTGCCAGCACCATGGACAGAATCTATGGCTACACCTTC,CASTMDRIYGYTF
12,TRBJ1-1,TRBV30,-,-,TGTGCCTGGTCGTCAGGGAACACTGAAGCTTTCTTT,CAWSSGNTEAFF
12,TRBJ2-7,TRBV10-2,-,-,TGCGCCAGCAGTGTGGGGTCCTACGAGCAGTACTTC,CASSVGSYEQYF
14,TRBJ2-2,TRBV7-9,-,-,TGTGCCAGCAGCTTAGATCCGGGGACCGGGGAGCTGTTTTTT,CASSLDPGTGELFF
15,TRBJ1-5,TRBV5-1,TRBD1,-,TGCGCCAGCAGCGCAGGGACAGTCGAGGGTCAGCCCCAGCATTTT,CASSAGTVEGQPQHF
17,TRBJ2-1,TRBV3-1/TRBV3-2,TRBD2,-,TGTGCCAGCAGCCAAGATTCAGGAGCGGGAGCCTACAATGAGCAGTTCTTC,CASSQDSGAGAYNEQFF
15,TRBJ1-6,TRBV15,-,once,TGTGCCACCAGCAGAGACAGGGCCTATAATTCACCCCTCCACTTT,CATSRDRAYNSPLHF
14,TRBJ1-4,TRBV29-1,-,-,TGCAGCGTTTGGCAGGGGCGTTATAATGAAAAACTGTTTTTT,CSVWQGRYNEKLFF
16,TRBJ2-1,TRBV5-5,TRBD1,-,TGTGCCAGCAGCCCATGGACAGGGGAAAGTTACAATGAGCAGTTCTTC,CASSPWTGESYNEQFF
13,TRBJ2-5,TRBV5-1,-,-,TGCGCCAGCAGCCCAGGGGCTTTGGAGACCCAGTACTTC,CASSPGALETQYF
15,TRBJ2-2,TRBV18,-,-,TGTGCCAGCTCACCATTTCGGGAGAACACCGGGGAGCTGTTTTTT,CASSPFRENTGELFF
14,TRBJ2-7,TRBV11-2,-,-,TGTGCCAGCAGCTTAAGCCAGGGCCCCTACGAGCAGTACTTC,CASSLSQGPYEQYF
14,TRBJ2-7,TRBV25-1,TRBD2,-,TGTGCCAGCAGTGGCCTAGCGGGAGTCTACGAGCAGTACTTC,CASSGLAGVYEQYF
17,TRBJ2-6,TRBV19,-,-,TGTGCCAGTAGTATTTTCGTTGTTGGTGCTGGGGCCAACGTCCTGACTTTC,CASSIFVVGAGANVLTF